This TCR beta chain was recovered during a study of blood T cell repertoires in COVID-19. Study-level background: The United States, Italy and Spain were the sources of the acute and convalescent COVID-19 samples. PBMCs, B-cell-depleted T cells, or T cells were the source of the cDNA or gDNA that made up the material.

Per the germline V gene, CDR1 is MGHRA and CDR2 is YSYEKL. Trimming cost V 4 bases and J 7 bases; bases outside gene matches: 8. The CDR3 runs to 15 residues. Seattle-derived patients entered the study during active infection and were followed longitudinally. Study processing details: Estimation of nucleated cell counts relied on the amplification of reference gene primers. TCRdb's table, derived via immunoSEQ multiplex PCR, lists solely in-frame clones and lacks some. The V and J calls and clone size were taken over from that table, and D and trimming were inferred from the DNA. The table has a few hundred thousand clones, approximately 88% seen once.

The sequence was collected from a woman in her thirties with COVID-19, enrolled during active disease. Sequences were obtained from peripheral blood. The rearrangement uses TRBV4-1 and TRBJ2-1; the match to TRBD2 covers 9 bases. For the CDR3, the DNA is TGCGCCAGCAGCCCCCAAAGGAGCGGGAGGAATGAGCAGTTCTTC. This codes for CASSPQRSGRNEQFF.